The TCR beta chain under discussion was sequenced for a study of T cells in Graves' hyperthyroidism and ophthalmopathy. Study details: Blood from the periphery was taken at initial diagnosis, before any treatment.

This clonotype appeared a few times. Newly diagnosed hyperthyroidism patients aged 18 to 65 years had disease lasting under 2 months. Template material for amplifying TCR beta CDR3 regions consisted of RNA transcripts. The HTBI primer set served for first-round RT-PCR of the TCR CDR3. In TCRdb, the multiplex PCR reads were re-called with MiXCR into one record per CDR3 protein. The data show hundreds of thousands of distinct CDR3 sequences, 18% seen once. V shed 3 bases, J shed 7 bases, and the junction held 15 bases outside the gene matches. The CDR3 extends over 18 amino acids. Germline assignment: CDR1 DFQATT and CDR2 SNEGSKA (reference sequence).

V gene TRBV20-1 combines with J gene TRBJ1-6; 10 bases are shared with TRBD1. Sequencing was done on a sample of blood. The sequence came from a woman in her 50s with Graves' hyperthyroidism that later progressed to Graves' ophthalmopathy. DNA of the CDR3: TGCAGTGCTAGTAACCCCGGGACAGGGGTTATCGGGAATTCACCCCTCCACTTT. This translates into CSASNPGTGVIGNSPLHF.